The 23 T cell receptor beta chains listed next were all sequenced from one sample in a study of cytomegalovirus exposure and HLA in healthy donors (TCRdb year 2017). Library creation used the immunoSEQ multiplex PCR assay. This is the immuneACCESS table as TCRdb keeps it, with only in-frame sequences that have V and J called. A part of the clones is gone; compared with another copy, unresolved V genes explain less than half, and the rest is unexplained. Present in this sample are 200,000 or so clones, over 75% of which were seen just once. The ten largest account for more than 1.5% of the sample. The sample comprised PBMCs. The receptors stem from a woman aged 18-29 years in good health and CMV-seropositive.

V and J are TRBV2 and TRBJ1-4; tentatively, D is TRBD1 (5 bases). V gave up 6 bases and J gave up 3 bases, with 11 bases separating them. CDR3 length equals 14 residues. Germline V gene data show CDR1 as SNHLY and CDR2 as FYNNEI. The CDR3 coding sequence is TGTGCCAGCAGGGCGGACATTTCTAATGAAAAACTGTTTTTT. Translation gives CASRADISNEKLFF.

The gene calls are TRBV14 and TRBJ2-7; possibly TRBD2 for D (5 bases). The length of the CDR3 is 17 residues. The germline V gene encodes CDR1 SGHDN and CDR2 FVKESK. The germline V and J ends were trimmed by 1 base and 1 base, with 17 bases remaining between them. CDR3 in amino acids: CASSQVGSWTGSYEQYF. CDR3 DNA sequence: TGTGCCAGCAGCCAAGTAGGGTCCTGGACTGGGTCCTACGAGCAGTACTTC.

The rearrangement links TRBV30 to TRBJ2-3, with 8 bases that match TRBD2. Per the germline V gene, CDR1 is GTSNPN and CDR2 is SVGIG (reference sequence). The CDR3 has 15 amino acids. Unmatched junction bases numbered 10, after V lost 3 bases and J lost 5 bases. In nucleotides, the CDR3 is TGTGCCTGGAGCCAGGGACTAGTCAGTAGAGATACGCAGTATTTT. Residues: CAWSQGLVSRDTQYF.

In DNA, the CDR3 is TGTGCCAGCAGCCGTCTTACTTCCTATGGCTACACCTTC. Protein product: CASSRLTSYGYTF. The chain has TRBV28 and TRBJ1-2; D is uncertain. The CDR3 length is 13 residues. The germline V gene has CDR1 MDHEN and CDR2 SYDVKM. V was pared by 6 bases and J by 4 bases, with 12 bases between.

The chain has TRBV5-4 and TRBJ2-7; the D gene is possibly TRBD1 (5 bases). CDR3 length: 15 residues. From germline, CDR1 is SGHNT and CDR2 YYREEE (reference sequence). V was clipped by 4 bases and J by 1 base, with 15 bases between them. Here the CDR3 DNA reads TGTGCCAGCAGCCTACCCAGGGTTCCATCCTACGAGCAGTACTTC. Residues: CASSLPRVPSYEQYF.

The CDR3, as DNA: TGTGCCAGCAGCTTAGGGGTCGGAGCTTTCTTT. This translates into CASSLGVGAFF. The chain recombines TRBV5-6 with TRBJ1-1, with D possibly being TRBD1 (5 bases). V was cut by 2 bases and J by 10 bases, with 9 bases left in between. The V gene's germline CDR1 is SGHDT and CDR2 YYEEEE. The CDR3 extends over 11 amino acids. The variable domain in full, with the rest retrieved from reference TRBV5-6 and TRBJ1-1, is DAGVTQSPTHLIKTRGQQVTLRCSPKSGHDTVSWYQQALGQGPQFIFQYYEEEERQRGNFPDRFSGHQFPNYSSELNVNALLLGDSALYLCASSLGVGAFFGQGTRLTVV.

This rearrangement joins TRBV7-9 to TRBJ1-2, with TRBD1 matching over 7 bases. The CDR3 covers 13 residues. Germline V gene sequence: CDR1 SEHNR, CDR2 FQNEAQ (reference sequence). The V gene end was trimmed by 8 bases and the J gene end by 7 bases; junction bases not matched to a gene: 10. The CDR3 DNA is TGTGCCAGCTCGATAACAGGGGAGAGTGGCTACACCTTC. Protein product: CASSITGESGYTF.

In this sample, this clone turned up a few times. The gene calls are TRBV28 and TRBJ1-3, with D perhaps TRBD1 (6 bases). The germline V and J ends were trimmed by 7 bases and 2 bases, with 18 bases remaining between them. Germline V gives CDR1 MDHEN, CDR2 SYDVKM. The CDR3 has 16 amino acids. The CDR3 here is CASTAPQGIAGNTIYF. CDR3 DNA: TGTGCCAGCACCGCACCCCAGGGGATCGCTGGAAACACCATATATTTT. Supplemented by reference TRBV28 and TRBJ1-3, the full variable domain reads DVKVTQSSRYLVKRTGEKVFLECVQDMDHENMFWYRQDPGLGLRLIYFSYDVKMKEKGDIPEGYSVSREKKERFSLILESASTNQTSMYLCASTAPQGIAGNTIYFGEGSWLTVV.

V is TRBV28 and J is TRBJ2-7, with D possibly being TRBD1 (5 bases). Germline V gene sequence: CDR1 MDHEN, CDR2 SYDVKM. The CDR3 loop spans 14 amino acids. V lost 5 bases and J 2 bases, leaving 13 bases between the germline ends. The CDR3, as DNA: TGTGCCAGCAGTACCAACAGGTTTCCCTACGAGCAGTACTTC. Protein sequence: CASSTNRFPYEQYF.

The chain joins TRBV27 to TRBJ2-3; 12 bases are a match to TRBD2. The CDR3 is 20 residues long. The V gene end was trimmed by 5 bases and the J gene end by 2 bases; junction bases not matched to a gene: 17. Germline V CDR1 and CDR2: MNHEY, SMNVEV (reference sequence). The DNA for the CDR3 is TGTGCCAGCAGTATCCTCTCTCGGTTAGGACTAGCGGGGTCCACAGATACGCAGTATTTT. This codes for CASSILSRLGLAGSTDTQYF.

In this sample, this clone turned up a few times. V and J are TRBV29-1 and TRBJ2-5; possibly TRBD1 for D (6 bases). The CDR3 covers 14 residues. V dropped 7 bases and J dropped 7 bases, with 22 bases sitting between them. Germline V CDR1 and CDR2: SQVTM, ANQGSEA. Written as DNA, the CDR3 is TGCAGCGCCCGATCTCGACAGGTCCCAGGGACCCAGTACTTC. It translates to CSARSRQVPGTQYF.

The V and J genes are TRBV5-6 and TRBJ1-1, with D tentatively TRBD1 (6 bases). This CDR3 is built from 17 residues. Germline V gene sequence: CDR1 SGHDT, CDR2 YYEEEE. V was cut by 0 bases and J by 3 bases, with 18 bases left in between. CDR3 DNA: TGTGCCAGCAGCTTGGATGCGGGGGCCTATACGGACACTGAAGCTTTCTTT. It specifies CASSLDAGAYTDTEAFF.

The gene calls are TRBV6-1 and TRBJ2-7; D might be TRBD2 (5 bases). Deletions cut 2 bases from V and 4 bases from J, with 12 bases between. CDR1 and CDR2 from the germline V gene are MNHNS and SASEGT. The CDR3 is 14 residues long. The CDR3 here is CASSERGWGYEQYF. Written as DNA, the CDR3 is TGTGCCAGCAGTGAACGGGGATGGGGATACGAGCAGTACTTC.

This chain joins TRBV29-1 and TRBJ2-7; TRBD1 matches at 7 bases. This CDR3 is 12 amino acids long. Trimming removed 6 bases from V and 6 bases from J; junction bases left unmatched: 8. Germline values: CDR1 SQVTM, CDR2 ANQGSEA. In DNA form, the CDR3 reads TGCAGCGTCGTGGGGACAGTACGCGAGCAGTACTTC. Encoded protein: CSVVGTVREQYF.

CDR3 region: CASSQAEGRVYEQFF. CDR3 DNA sequence: TGCGCCAGCAGCCAAGCGGAGGGCCGCGTATATGAGCAGTTCTTC. This chain connects TRBV4-1 to TRBJ2-1, with D possibly TRBD2 on 6 matching bases. The length of the CDR3 is 15 residues. V lost 1 base and J 8 bases, leaving 15 bases between the germline ends. The germline V gene encodes CDR1 MGHRA and CDR2 YSYEKL.

The chain couples TRBV29-1 to TRBJ2-1; TRBD1 matches at 8 bases. J lost 2 bases, V lost 7 bases, and 10 bases had no gene match. This CDR3 is built from 15 residues. The germline V gene has CDR1 SQVTM and CDR2 ANQGSEA. Here the CDR3 reads CSGSNRGSPYNEQFF. In DNA, the CDR3 is TGCAGCGGATCCAACAGGGGGTCTCCCTACAATGAGCAGTTCTTC.

This clone was seen a handful of times. This chain links TRBV6-4 with TRBJ2-5, with a possible D match to TRBD1 (5 bases). Germline-derived CDR1 and CDR2 are MRHNA and SNTAGT. Trimming removed 4 bases from V and 2 bases from J, with 8 bases in between. The CDR3 length is 13 residues. CDR3 amino acids: CASSGQPQETQYF. CDR3 sequence (DNA): TGTGCCAGCAGTGGACAGCCGCAAGAGACCCAGTACTTC.

This rearrangement joins TRBV9 to TRBJ2-7; 7 bases match TRBD2. The CDR3 has 15 residues. CDR1 is SGDLS and CDR2 is YYNGEE in the germline V gene. Trimming cost V 3 bases and J 3 bases; bases outside gene matches: 9. CDR3: CASSGLDAGDYEQYF. The CDR3 coding sequence is TGTGCCAGCAGCGGATTAGATGCGGGGGACTACGAGCAGTACTTC.

The chain couples TRBV11-2 to TRBJ2-7; 7 bases fit TRBD1. The CDR3 extends over 14 amino acids. The germline CDR1 and CDR2 sequences are SGHAT and FQNNGV. After removal of 10 bases from V and 2 bases from J, the junction contained 11 bases not matched to a gene. In DNA, the CDR3 is TGTGCCACCTCACCTACAGGGGCGGCCTACGAGCAGTACTTC. It encodes CATSPTGAAYEQYF.

This clone was found once. The gene calls are TRBV6-1 and TRBJ1-2; D gene uncertain. Germline CDR1 MNHNS, CDR2 SASEGT. The CDR3 runs to 14 residues. Trimming cost V 2 bases and J 5 bases, with 12 bases left between them. The CDR3: CASSEYTDNYGYTF. CDR3 sequence (DNA): TGTGCCAGCAGTGAATACACAGACAATTATGGCTACACCTTC.

The chain is built from TRBV2 and TRBJ2-7; TRBD2 aligns across 13 bases. V trimming: 8 bases; J trimming: 1 base; junction bases outside the gene matches: 8. CDR1 and CDR2 from the germline V gene are SNHLY and FYNNEI. This CDR3 contains 16 residues. The CDR3 region has the DNA TGTGCCAGCTTGAGACTAGCGGGAGGTCAATCCTACGAGCAGTACTTC. The encoded protein is CASLRLAGGQSYEQYF.

V and J are TRBV19 and TRBJ2-7; a possible D gene is TRBD1 (6 bases). CDR1 LNHDA and CDR2 SQIVND come from the germline V gene (reference sequence). The CDR3 consists of 15 residues. Trimming removed 6 bases from V and 2 bases from J, with 17 bases in between. The DNA for the CDR3 is TGTGCCAGTAGAGATCCGGACAGCTGGGCCTACGAGCAGTACTTC. Encoded protein: CASRDPDSWAYEQYF.

The chain joins TRBV7-9 to TRBJ2-7; 7 bases fit TRBD1. Germline CDR1 reads SEHNR; CDR2 reads FQNEAQ (reference sequence). With V trimmed by 4 bases and J by 6 bases, 9 bases remained unmatched. The CDR3 is 14 residues long. In nucleotides, the CDR3 is TGTGCCAGCAGCTCGACAGGGATCGGAGTCGAGCAGTACTTC. The encoded protein is CASSSTGIGVEQYF.